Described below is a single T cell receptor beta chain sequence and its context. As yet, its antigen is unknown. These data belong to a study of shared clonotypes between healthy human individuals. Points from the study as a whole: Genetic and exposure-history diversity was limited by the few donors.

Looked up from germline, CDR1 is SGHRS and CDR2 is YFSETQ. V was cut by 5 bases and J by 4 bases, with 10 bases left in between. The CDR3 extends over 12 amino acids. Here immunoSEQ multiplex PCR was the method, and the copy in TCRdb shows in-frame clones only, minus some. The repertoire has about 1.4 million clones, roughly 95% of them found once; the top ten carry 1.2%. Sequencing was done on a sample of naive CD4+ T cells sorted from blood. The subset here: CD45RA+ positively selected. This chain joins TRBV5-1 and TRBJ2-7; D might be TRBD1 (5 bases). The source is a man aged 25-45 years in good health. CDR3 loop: CASRGDSYEQYF. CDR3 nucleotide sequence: TGCGCCAGCAGGGGTGACAGTTACGAGCAGTACTTC.